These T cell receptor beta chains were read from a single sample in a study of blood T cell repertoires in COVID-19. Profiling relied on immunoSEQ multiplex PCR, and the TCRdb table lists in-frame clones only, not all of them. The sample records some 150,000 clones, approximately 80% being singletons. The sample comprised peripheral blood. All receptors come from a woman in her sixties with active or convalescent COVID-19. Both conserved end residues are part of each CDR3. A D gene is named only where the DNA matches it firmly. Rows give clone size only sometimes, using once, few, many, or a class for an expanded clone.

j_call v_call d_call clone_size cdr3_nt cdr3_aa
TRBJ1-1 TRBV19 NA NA TGTGCCAGTAGTAGCTACGAACTGAACACTGAAGCTTTCTTT CASSSYELNTEAFF
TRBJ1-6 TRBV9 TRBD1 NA TGTGCCAGCAGCGCCAAACGGGACAGAAGTTCACCCCTCCACTTT CASSAKRDRSSPLHF
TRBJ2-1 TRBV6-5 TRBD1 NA TGTGCCAGCAGTTACAACAGGGGGCCGAGTGAGCAGTTCTTC CASSYNRGPSEQFF
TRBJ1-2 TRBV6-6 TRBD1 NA TGTGCCAGCAGTAAGGACAGGGCTGGCTATGGCTACACCTTC CASSKDRAGYGYTF
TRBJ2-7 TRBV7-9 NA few TGTGCCAGCAGCTTTACACACTCCTACGAGCAGTACTTC CASSFTHSYEQYF
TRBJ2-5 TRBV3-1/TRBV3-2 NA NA TGTGCCAGCAGCCAAGACGGAGAGACCCAGTACTTC CASSQDGETQYF
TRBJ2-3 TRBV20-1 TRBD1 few TGCAGTGCTAGTGGTAGGGGGCAGGCAGATACGCAGTATTTT CSASGRGQADTQYF
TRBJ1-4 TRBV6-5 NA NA TGTGCCAGCAGTTACTCGAGAACTAATGAAAAACTGTTTTTT CASSYSRTNEKLFF
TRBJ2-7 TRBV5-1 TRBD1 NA TGCGCCAGCAGCTTGGCCGGGACAGGGGGATACGAGCAGTACTTC CASSLAGTGGYEQYF
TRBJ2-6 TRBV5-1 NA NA TGCGCCAGCAGCTTGGAAGGGGGACCGGGGGCCAACGTCCTGACTTTC CASSLEGGPGANVLTF
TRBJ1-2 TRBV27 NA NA TGTGCCAGCAGTTCGGGCGGACTATCATCAAACTATGGCTACACCTTC CASSSGGLSSNYGYTF
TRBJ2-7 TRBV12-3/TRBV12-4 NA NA TGTGCCAGCAGTGTACAGGGTTACGAGCAGTACTTC CASSVQGYEQYF
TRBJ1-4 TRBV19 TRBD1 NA TGTGCCAGTCAGAGGGGGCCCAATGAAAAACTGTTTTTT CASQRGPNEKLFF
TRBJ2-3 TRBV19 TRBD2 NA TGTGCCAGTAGTACGCCGGGACTAGCGACTAGCACAGATACGCAGTATTTT CASSTPGLATSTDTQYF
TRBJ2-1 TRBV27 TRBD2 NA TGTGCCAGCAGTTGGTTGGCGGGAGTCGGAAATGAGCAGTTCTTC CASSWLAGVGNEQFF
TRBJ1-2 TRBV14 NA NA TGTGCCAGCAGCCCCGGACAGTACCTCACCGGCTACACCTTC CASSPGQYLTGYTF
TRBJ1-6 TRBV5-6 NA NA TGTGCCAGCAGCTTGGAGGACGGAGGTGGGTCACCCCTCCACTTT CASSLEDGGGSPLHF
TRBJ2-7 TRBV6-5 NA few TGTGCCAGCCTAGACCGGGCGCGGACTGATTACGAGCAGTACTTC CASLDRARTDYEQYF
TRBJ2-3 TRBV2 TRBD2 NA TGTGCCAGCAGACTAGCGGTTATCGTTGTTACGCAGTATTTT CASRLAVIVVTQYF
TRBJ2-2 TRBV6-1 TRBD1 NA TGTGCCAGCAGTGAACTAGGACAGGGGTACGCCGGGGAGCTGTTTTTT CASSELGQGYAGELFF
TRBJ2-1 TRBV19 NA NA TGTGCCAGTAGTATTGGTCCCCTAGAACACAATGAGCAGTTCTTC CASSIGPLEHNEQFF
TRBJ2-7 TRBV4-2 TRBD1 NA TGTGCCAGCAGCCAACAGGGGGCAGGCGAGCAGTACTTC CASSQQGAGEQYF
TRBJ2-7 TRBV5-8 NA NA TGTGCCAGCAGCCCCTGGACCTCTGGGGCCGAGCAGTACTTC CASSPWTSGAEQYF
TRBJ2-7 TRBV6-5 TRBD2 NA TGTGCCAGCAGTACCGGGGGGGGCCTCGAGCAGTACTTC CASSTGGGLEQYF
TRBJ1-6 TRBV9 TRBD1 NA TGTGCCAGCAGCGCCCTAGGACAGGGGACTAGTAATTCACCCCTCCACTTT CASSALGQGTSNSPLHF
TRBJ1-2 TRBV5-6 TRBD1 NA TGTGCCAGCAGCTTATACAGGGGCCGTTATGGCTACACCTTC CASSLYRGRYGYTF
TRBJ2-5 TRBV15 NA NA TGTGCCACCAGCAGATCCCCGGAAGAGACCCAGTACTTC CATSRSPEETQYF
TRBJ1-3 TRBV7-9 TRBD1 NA TGTGCCAGCAGCTTAGGACAGACCGGGACAGGAATCTTT CASSLGQTGTGIF